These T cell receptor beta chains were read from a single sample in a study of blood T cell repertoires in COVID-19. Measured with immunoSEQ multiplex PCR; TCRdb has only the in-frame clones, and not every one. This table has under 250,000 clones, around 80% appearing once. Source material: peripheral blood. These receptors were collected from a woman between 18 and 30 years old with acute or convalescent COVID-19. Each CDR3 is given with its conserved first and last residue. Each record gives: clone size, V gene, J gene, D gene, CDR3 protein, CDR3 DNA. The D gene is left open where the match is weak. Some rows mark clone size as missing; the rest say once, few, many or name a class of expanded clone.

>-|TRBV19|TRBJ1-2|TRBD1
CASRDRATYGYTF
TGTGCCAGCCGGGACAGGGCTACCTATGGCTACACCTTC
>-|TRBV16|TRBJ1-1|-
CASSSGGGAPDAFF
TGTGCCAGCAGCTCGGGCGGGGGGGCGCCGGACGCTTTCTTT
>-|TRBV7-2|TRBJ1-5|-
CASSLSYRGRGDQPQHF
TGTGCCAGCAGCTTATCTTACCGGGGCAGGGGAGATCAGCCCCAGCATTTT
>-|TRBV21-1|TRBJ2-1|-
CASTPGGSSYNEQFF
TGTGCCAGCACCCCCGGCGGGAGCTCCTACAATGAGCAGTTCTTC
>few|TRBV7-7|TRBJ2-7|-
CASSLVPDSYEQYF
TGTGCTAGCAGCTTAGTCCCAGATTCCTACGAGCAGTACTTC
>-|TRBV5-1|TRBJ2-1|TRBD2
CASSSGLAGALYNEQFF
TGCGCCAGCAGCTCCGGACTAGCGGGGGCCCTATACAATGAGCAGTTCTTC
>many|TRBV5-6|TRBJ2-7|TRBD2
CASSLGLAGGRYEQYF
TGTGCCAGCAGCTTGGGGCTAGCGGGAGGTCGATACGAGCAGTACTTC
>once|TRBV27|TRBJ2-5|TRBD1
CASSLRALDRVTQYF
TGTGCCAGCAGTTTACGTGCGTTGGACAGGGTAACCCAGTACTTC
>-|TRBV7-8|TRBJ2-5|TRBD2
CASSLSGASGSQETQYF
TGTGCCAGCAGCTTATCTGGTGCTAGCGGGAGTCAAGAGACCCAGTACTTC
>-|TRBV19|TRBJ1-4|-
CASSPRQQPPATNEKLFF
TGTGCCAGTAGTCCCCGTCAACAGCCCCCTGCAACTAATGAAAAACTGTTTTTT
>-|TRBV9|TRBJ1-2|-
CASSVDGTRGHGYTF
TGTGCCAGCAGCGTAGACGGGACAAGGGGCCATGGCTACACCTTC
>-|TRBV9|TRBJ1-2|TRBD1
CASSVGLGQGADGYTF
TGTGCCAGCAGCGTAGGTCTGGGACAGGGGGCCGATGGCTACACCTTC
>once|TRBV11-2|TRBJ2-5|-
CASSRYYGDETQYF
TGTGCCAGCAGCCGCTATTACGGAGACGAGACCCAGTACTTC
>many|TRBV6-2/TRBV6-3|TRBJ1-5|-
CASSYAGGNQPQHF
TGTGCCAGCAGTTACGCAGGGGGCAATCAGCCCCAGCATTTT
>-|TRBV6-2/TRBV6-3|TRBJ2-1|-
CASSYRGAGYNEQFF
TGTGCCAGCAGTTACCGGGGCGCGGGGTACAATGAGCAGTTCTTC
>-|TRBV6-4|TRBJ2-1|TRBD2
CASSGLAGTDNEQFF
TGTGCCAGCAGTGGGCTAGCGGGGACGGACAATGAGCAGTTCTTC
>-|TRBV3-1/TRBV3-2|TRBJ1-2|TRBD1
CASSQVNPGQGARGYTF
TGTGCCAGCAGCCAAGTCAACCCGGGACAGGGGGCGCGAGGCTACACCTTC
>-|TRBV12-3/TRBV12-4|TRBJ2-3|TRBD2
CASVAGGPDTQYF
TGTGCCAGCGTAGCGGGAGGGCCAGATACGCAGTATTTT
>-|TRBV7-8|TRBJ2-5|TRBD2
CASSVGLGVGETQYF
TGTGCCAGCAGCGTAGGACTAGGGGTGGGAGAGACCCAGTACTTC
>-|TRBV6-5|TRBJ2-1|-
CASSYRGRNNEQFF
TGTGCCAGCAGTTACCGGGGTAGGAACAATGAGCAGTTCTTC
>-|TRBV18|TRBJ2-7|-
CASSPNGGGWGEQYF
TGTGCCAGCTCACCCAATGGAGGGGGCTGGGGCGAGCAGTACTTC
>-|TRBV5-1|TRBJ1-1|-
CASSPTPTGTDTEAFF
TGCGCCAGCAGCCCGACCCCAACCGGAACAGACACTGAAGCTTTCTTT
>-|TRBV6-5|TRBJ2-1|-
CASSYKGRGVYNEQFF
TGTGCCAGCAGTTACAAGGGCAGGGGGGTCTACAATGAGCAGTTCTTC
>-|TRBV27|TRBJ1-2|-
CASSLGQAYYGYTF
TGTGCCAGCAGTTTAGGGCAGGCGTACTATGGCTACACCTTC
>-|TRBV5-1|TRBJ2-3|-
CATGQSADTQYF
TGCGCCACCGGTCAGAGCGCCGATACGCAGTATTTT
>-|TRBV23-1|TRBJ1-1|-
CASSQSTPNTEAFF
TGCGCCAGCAGTCAATCGACACCGAACACTGAAGCTTTCTTT
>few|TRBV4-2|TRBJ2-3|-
CASSPLFGATDTQYF
TGTGCCAGCAGCCCCTTGTTTGGGGCCACAGATACGCAGTATTTT
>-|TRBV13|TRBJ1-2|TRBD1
CASSLRGQSPYGYTF
TGTGCCAGCAGCTTACGGGGACAGTCGCCCTATGGCTACACCTTC
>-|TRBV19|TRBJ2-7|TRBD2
CASSIRWKRETPTSYEQYF
TGTGCCAGTAGTATTAGGTGGAAGCGGGAGACCCCTACCTCCTACGAGCAGTACTTC
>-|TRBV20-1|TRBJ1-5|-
CSASGAGYSNQPQHF
TGCAGTGCTAGTGGTGCAGGCTATAGCAATCAGCCCCAGCATTTT
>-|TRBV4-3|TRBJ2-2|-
CASSQEPSGAANTGELFF
TGCGCCAGCAGCCAAGAACCGTCAGGGGCGGCGAACACCGGGGAGCTGTTTTTT
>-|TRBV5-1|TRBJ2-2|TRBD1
CASRQGSRELFF
TGCGCCAGTAGACAGGGGAGTCGGGAGCTGTTTTTT
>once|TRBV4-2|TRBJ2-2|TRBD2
CASSQPTSGDTGELFF
TGTGCCAGCAGCCAACCGACTAGCGGAGACACCGGGGAGCTGTTTTTT
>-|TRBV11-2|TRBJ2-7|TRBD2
CASSRKREGIHEQYF
TGTGCCAGCAGCCGCAAGCGGGAGGGCATCCACGAGCAGTACTTC
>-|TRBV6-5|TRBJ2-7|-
CASSYSAGPYEQYF
TGTGCCAGCAGTTACTCGGCGGGACCCTACGAGCAGTACTTC
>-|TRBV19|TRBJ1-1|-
CASRTSDSLNTEAFF
TGTGCCAGTAGAACCTCAGACAGTCTGAACACTGAAGCTTTCTTT
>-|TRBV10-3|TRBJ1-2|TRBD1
CAIRETTDRDGYTF
TGTGCCATCAGGGAAACCACCGACAGGGATGGCTACACCTTC
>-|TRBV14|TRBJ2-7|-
CASSPRGGGISYEQYF
TGTGCCAGCAGCCCGAGGGGCGGCGGGATTTCCTACGAGCAGTACTTC
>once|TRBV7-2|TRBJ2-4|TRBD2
CASSSLAGGPPSKNIQYF
TGTGCCAGCAGCTCACTAGCGGGAGGGCCTCCCTCCAAAAACATTCAGTACTTC
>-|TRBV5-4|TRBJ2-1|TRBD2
CASSFWTSGTWRFNEQFF
TGTGCCAGCAGCTTTTGGACTAGCGGGACCTGGCGGTTCAATGAGCAGTTCTTC
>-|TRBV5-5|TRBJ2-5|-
CASSLGSVEQETQYF
TGTGCCAGCAGCTTGGGCTCAGTTGAACAAGAGACCCAGTACTTC
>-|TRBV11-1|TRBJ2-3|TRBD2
CASSLAGGGTDTQYF
TGTGCCAGCAGCCTCGCGGGGGGGGGCACAGATACGCAGTATTTT
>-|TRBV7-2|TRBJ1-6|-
CASSPIWGGGLGNSPLHF
TGTGCCAGCAGCCCAATCTGGGGAGGGGGTTTGGGTAATTCACCCCTCCACTTT